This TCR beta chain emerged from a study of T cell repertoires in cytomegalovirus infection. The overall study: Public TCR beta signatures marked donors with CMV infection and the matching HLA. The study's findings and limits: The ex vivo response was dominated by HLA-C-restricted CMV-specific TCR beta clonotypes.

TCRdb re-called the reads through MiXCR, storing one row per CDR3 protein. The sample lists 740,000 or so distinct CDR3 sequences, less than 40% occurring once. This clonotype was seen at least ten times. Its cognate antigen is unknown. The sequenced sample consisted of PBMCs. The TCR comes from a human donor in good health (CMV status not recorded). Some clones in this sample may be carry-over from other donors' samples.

The DNA of the CDR3 is TGTGCCAGCAGCTTAGTTTCGGGAACCCAAGAGACCCAGTACTTC. Encoded protein: CASSLVSGTQETQYF. The chain is built from TRBV7-2 and TRBJ2-5, with TRBD2 as a possible D gene (5 bases). Per germline, CDR1 SGHTA and CDR2 FQGNSA. The CDR3 runs to 15 residues. V dropped 1 base and J dropped 1 base, with 10 bases sitting between them.